A single sample is the source of the 31 T cell receptor beta chains below, sequenced in a study of cytomegalovirus exposure and HLA in healthy donors. Vbeta (60) and Jbeta (13) primers were used in the PCR. Only in-frame clones appear in the TCRdb table, and some are missing; sequencing was by immunoSEQ multiplex PCR. The sample includes roughly 88,000 clones, 60% to 85% of them seen just once. Sequencing input: PBMCs. Receptors originate from a man aged 25-45 years in good health and CMV-seropositive.

Only a few counts were recorded for this clone. A junction boundary mismatches the germline segment, possibly from a read error. This rearrangement joins TRBV7-6 to TRBJ1-3; 7 bases are a match to TRBD1. CDR1 and CDR2 from the germline V gene are SGHVS and FNYEAQ. The CDR3 is made up of 12 amino acids. The DNA for the CDR3 is TGTGCCAGCAGCTTAAGATGGGGACAGCTCTTTTTT. Protein sequence: CASSLRWGQLFF.

Comments on this clone: At one boundary the junction diverges from the germline segment, which might be a read error. The chain recombines TRBV7-7 with TRBJ2-1; possible D gene TRBD2, 5 bases. CDR3 length: 12 amino acids. Germline V gene data show CDR1 as SSHAT and CDR2 as FNYEAQ (reference sequence). The CDR3 nucleotides read TGTGCTAGCAGCCCAACGGGGAATGAGCAGTTCTTC. Encoded protein: CASSPTGNEQFF. The complete variable domain, with remaining parts taken from reference TRBV7-7 and TRBJ2-1, reads GAGVSQSPRYKVTKRGQDVTLRCDPISSHATLYWYQQALGQGPEFLTYFNYEAQPDKSGLPSDRFSAERPEGSISTLTIQRTEQRDSAMYRCASSPTGNEQFFGPGTRLTVL.

The chain uses TRBV19 and TRBJ2-4; tentative D call: TRBD2 (6 bases). This CDR3 is built from 14 residues. Germline loops: CDR1 LNHDA, CDR2 SQIVND (reference sequence). V was cut by 3 bases and J by 7 bases, with 13 bases left in between. The CDR3 sequence: CASSIGGTANIQYF. The DNA for the CDR3 is TGTGCCAGTAGTATTGGCGGGACCGCCAACATTCAGTACTTC.

The chain carries TRBV6-5 and TRBJ2-7, with a weak D call TRBD1 (5 bases). V was shortened by 6 bases and J by 6 bases, with 18 bases between the two germline ends. Per the germline V gene, CDR1 is MNHEY and CDR2 is SVGAGI. This CDR3 comprises 14 residues. The CDR3 reads CASSQRQGSREQYV. The CDR3 nucleotides read TGTGCCAGCAGCCAACGTCAGGGTTCTCGCGAGCAGTACGTC.

The chain joins TRBV5-1 to TRBJ1-1; 8 bases fit TRBD1. Germline V gives CDR1 SGHRS, CDR2 YFSETQ. The CDR3 runs 15 residues. V lost 0 bases to trimming and J lost 4 bases; unmatched junction nucleotides: 5. The CDR3 sequence: CASSLAGRGPTEAFF. In DNA form, the CDR3 reads TGCGCCAGCAGCTTGGCGGGCAGGGGGCCCACTGAAGCTTTCTTT.

This chain links TRBV7-9 with TRBJ1-1; D is uncertain. This CDR3 contains 14 residues. Germline V gene data show CDR1 as SEHNR and CDR2 as FQNEAQ (reference sequence). V was trimmed by 1 base and J by 1 base, leaving 7 bases between them. CDR3 sequence: CASSLVGKNTEAFF. The DNA of the CDR3 is TGTGCCAGCAGCTTAGTTGGCAAGAACACTGAAGCTTTCTTT.

The chain employs TRBV28 and TRBJ1-1; no clear D. Trimming took off 3 bases at V and 7 bases at J, with 12 bases between the two ends. There are 13 residues in the CDR3. Germline values: CDR1 MDHEN, CDR2 SYDVKM. CDR3 bases: TGTGCCAGCAGTTTGCGAGGGTTAGGTGAAGCTTTCTTT. The encoded protein is CASSLRGLGEAFF.

This chain uses TRBV5-3 with TRBJ1-2; D is possibly TRBD1 (6 bases). TRBV5-3 is an ORF, with its function uncertain. This CDR3 is 16 amino acids long. V lost 2 bases and J 4 bases, leaving 18 bases between the germline ends. The CDR3 loop is CARSFRRKNRAYGYTF. In DNA, the CDR3 is TGTGCCAGAAGCTTTCGGCGGAAAAACAGGGCCTATGGCTACACCTTC.

The chain employs TRBV28 and TRBJ1-2; D gene unclear. V shed 10 bases and J shed 8 bases, with 17 bases lying between them. This CDR3 spans 12 amino acids. The germline CDR1 and CDR2 sequences are MDHEN and SYDVKM. The CDR3 loop is CATYSAAGGYTF. The CDR3 DNA reads as TGTGCCACCTATTCGGCGGCTGGCGGCTACACCTTC.

This clone appeared once. The chain is built from TRBV15 and TRBJ1-5; D remains ambiguous. V dropped 0 bases and J dropped 5 bases, with 11 bases sitting between them. The CDR3 is made up of 15 amino acids. Germline V gene data show CDR1 as LNHNV and CDR2 as YYDKDF (reference sequence). This chain's CDR3 is CATSRDRSSYQPQHF. The CDR3 DNA sequence: TGTGCCACCAGCAGAGACAGGTCCTCGTATCAGCCCCAGCATTTT.

This clone was seen just once. The chain combines TRBV6-6 with TRBJ2-3; 8 bases map to TRBD1. The CDR3 has 16 residues. The V segment lost 7 bases and the J segment 4 bases; nucleotides outside the gene matches: 13. In germline, CDR1 is MNHNY, CDR2 SVGAGI (reference sequence). The CDR3 nucleotides are TGTGCCAGCACCCAAGCGGGTACAGGGGGTTCAGATACGCAGTATTTT. Its translation: CASTQAGTGGSDTQYF.

Worth noting for this clone: This is likely an artifact of a read error, given a far larger clone one base away. V gene TRBV6-5 combines with J gene TRBJ2-5; 7 bases match TRBD2. Trimming at V came to 8 bases and at J to 4 bases, leaving 7 bases not matched to a gene. The CDR3 length is 13 residues. Germline CDR1 reads MNHEY; CDR2 reads SVGAGI. For the CDR3, the DNA is TGTGCCAGCGCGACTAGCCTGGTAGAGACCCAGTACTTC. It is translated as CASATSLVETQYF.

The gene calls are TRBV5-4 and TRBJ2-3, with TRBD2 matching 11 bases. The ends lost 3 bases at V and 1 base at J; junction bases unmatched: 7. The CDR3 totals 17 residues. CDR1 and CDR2 from the germline V gene are SGHNT and YYREEE (reference sequence). The CDR3 loop is CASSYGTSGTGTDTQYF. The CDR3 bases are TGTGCCAGCAGCTATGGGACTAGCGGAACCGGCACAGATACGCAGTATTTT.

With respect to this clone: The sample contains more than one DNA sequence encoding this CDR3. V and J are TRBV7-2 and TRBJ2-3, with 10 bases identical to TRBD2. After removal of 1 base from V and 5 bases from J, the junction contained 0 bases not matched to a gene. The CDR3 extends over 14 amino acids. Germline-derived CDR1 and CDR2 are SGHTA and FQGNSA. In nucleotides, the CDR3 is TGTGCCAGCAGCTTAGGACTAGCGGGAGATACGCAGTATTTT. It yields the protein CASSLGLAGDTQYF.

The rearrangement uses TRBV6-1 and TRBJ1-2; 7 nucleotides line up with TRBD1. The CDR3 covers 15 residues. CDR1 MNHNS and CDR2 SASEGT come from the germline V gene. With V trimmed by 7 bases and J by 0 bases, 8 bases remained unmatched. The CDR3 coding sequence is TGTGCCAGCACGGGTTACAGGGGAACTAACTATGGCTACACCTTC. Protein product: CASTGYRGTNYGYTF.

The V and J genes are TRBV6-1 and TRBJ2-3, with D possibly being TRBD1 (5 bases). CDR3 size: 14 residues. V was pared by 6 bases and J by 3 bases, with 13 bases between. Germline assignment: CDR1 MNHNS and CDR2 SASEGT. For the CDR3, the DNA is TGTGCCAGCAGACCCCACAAGGGGACAGATACGCAGTATTTT. It yields the protein CASRPHKGTDTQYF.

The chain recombines TRBV19 with TRBJ1-4, with D possibly TRBD1 on 5 matching bases. CDR1 is LNHDA and CDR2 is SQIVND in the germline V gene (reference sequence). The CDR3 totals 14 residues. Trimming shortened V by 5 bases and J by 4 bases, and 11 bases separated the two germline ends. CDR3 sequence (DNA): TGTGCCAGTAGTTGGGGCACCCTTAATGAAAAACTGTTTTTT. Translated, it gives CASSWGTLNEKLFF.

The chain uses TRBV11-2 and TRBJ2-2; no clear D gene. Trimming stripped 2 bases from V and 0 bases from J, with 10 bases between. CDR3 size: 16 residues. CDR1 is SGHAT and CDR2 is FQNNGV in the germline V gene. The CDR3 DNA sequence: TGTGCCAGCAGCTTACCGACCGCGGCGAACACCGGGGAGCTGTTTTTT. This sequence encodes CASSLPTAANTGELFF.

The chain joins TRBV5-4 to TRBJ2-5; 9 bases agree with TRBD2. V dropped 6 bases and J dropped 5; count of bases not matched to a gene: 5. Germline V gene lookup returns CDR1 SGHNT and CDR2 YYREEE (reference sequence). The CDR3 runs to 13 residues. This chain's CDR3 is CASKMTSGETQYF. In DNA, the CDR3 is TGTGCCAGCAAAATGACTAGCGGTGAGACCCAGTACTTC.

The chain combines TRBV7-9 with TRBJ1-5, with a weak D call TRBD1 (5 bases). The germline gives CDR1 SEHNR, CDR2 FQNEAQ (reference sequence). This CDR3 comprises 13 residues. The V and J ends lost 4 bases and 3 bases respectively, with 7 bases between them. CDR3 nucleotide sequence: TGTGCCAGCAGCTGGGGGGACAATCAGCCCCAGCATTTT. This sequence encodes CASSWGDNQPQHF.

This clone came up once. The rearrangement uses TRBV7-9 and TRBJ2-1, with 10 bases lining up with TRBD2. This CDR3 contains 15 residues. Unmatched junction bases numbered 8, after V lost 5 bases and J lost 7 bases. The germline V gene encodes CDR1 SEHNR and CDR2 FQNEAQ (reference sequence). The CDR3 DNA sequence: TGTGCCAGCAGCATTCTAGCGGGAGCTGGGAATGAGCAGTTCTTC. It yields the protein CASSILAGAGNEQFF.

V gene TRBV5-1 combines with J gene TRBJ1-1; tentative D call: TRBD1 (6 bases). Germline CDR1 reads SGHRS; CDR2 reads YFSETQ. CDR3 size: 14 residues. V was cut by 4 bases and J by 0 bases, with 10 bases left in between. CDR3 in amino acids: CASSLTGLNTEAFF. The CDR3 DNA follows: TGCGCCAGCAGCCTGACAGGACTGAACACTGAAGCTTTCTTT. Based on the CDR3 plus reference TRBV5-1 and TRBJ1-1, the full variable domain is KAGVTQTPRYLIKTRGQQVTLSCSPISGHRSVSWYQQTPGQGLQFLFEYFSETQRNKGNFPGRFSGRQFSNSRSEMNVSTLELGDSALYLCASSLTGLNTEAFFGQGTRLTVV.

The count of this clone is one. This chain joins TRBV6-5 and TRBJ1-6; 7 nucleotides agree with TRBD1. This CDR3 contains 15 residues. V was pared by 7 bases and J by 6 bases, with 9 bases of the junction left unmatched. CDR1 MNHEY and CDR2 SVGAGI come from the germline V gene. The CDR3 nucleotides read TGTGCCAGCACCAACCAGGGGGGAGGTAATTCACCCCTCCACTTT. It specifies CASTNQGGGNSPLHF.

V and J are TRBV7-8 and TRBJ2-7, with D perhaps TRBD2 (5 bases). CDR1 and CDR2 from the germline V gene are SGHVS and FQNEAQ. V lost 1 base to trimming and J lost 3 bases, with 16 bases between them. This CDR3 comprises 16 residues. The CDR3 is CASSLGPGLGGYEQYF. The DNA for the CDR3 is TGTGCCAGCAGCTTAGGCCCCGGACTGGGTGGCTACGAGCAGTACTTC.

The CDR3 nucleotides are TGTGCCAGCAGTTACCTACAGGGACCAAGGGACACTGAAGCTTTCTTT. Protein sequence: CASSYLQGPRDTEAFF. The chain has TRBV7-9 and TRBJ1-1, with D possibly matching TRBD1 (6 bases). This CDR3 has 16 residues. CDR1 is SEHNR and CDR2 is FQNEAQ in the germline V gene (reference sequence). Between the trimmed V and J ends, which lost 6 bases and 3 bases, there was a span of 20 bases.

J is TRBJ1-2 and V is TRBV27; 7 bases are shared with TRBD1. The CDR3 covers 14 residues. The junction had 7 bases not matched to a gene; V was cut back by 5 bases and J by 4 bases. CDR1 and CDR2 (germline): MNHEY, SMNVEV (reference sequence). CDR3 sequence (DNA): TGTGCCAGCAGTCGACAGGGAAGGGGCTATGGCTACACCTTC. Its protein product is CASSRQGRGYGYTF.

V and J are TRBV7-3 and TRBJ2-2; 7 bases map to TRBD2. This CDR3 has 16 amino acids. V was pared by 5 bases and J by 3 bases, with 9 bases of the junction left unmatched. Germline V gene sequence: CDR1 SGHTA, CDR2 FQGTGA. The CDR3 is CASSPRGGADTGELFF. The CDR3 DNA reads as TGTGCCAGCAGCCCCCGGGGAGGGGCGGACACCGGGGAGCTGTTTTTT.

The chain is built from TRBV4-1 and TRBJ2-7, with 7 bases matching TRBD2. Germline CDR1 MGHRA, CDR2 YSYEKL. The V segment lost 3 bases and the J segment 3 bases; nucleotides outside the gene matches: 8. This CDR3 has 15 amino acids. CDR3 nucleotides: TGCGCCAGCAGCCAGGGAGGGAGCGGAATCTACGAGCAGTACTTC. Translation gives CASSQGGSGIYEQYF.

The chain recombines TRBV7-9 with TRBJ2-7; D is possibly TRBD1 (6 bases). CDR3 length: 16 residues. Trimming left V 5 bases short and J 2 bases short, with 19 bases between. The V gene's germline CDR1 is SEHNR and CDR2 FQNEAQ (reference sequence). The CDR3 DNA reads TGTGCCAGCAGCAACCGGGACAAAAGACTTCCCTACGAGCAGTACTTC. Amino acids: CASSNRDKRLPYEQYF.

J is TRBJ1-5 and V is TRBV28; TRBD1 agrees at 8 bases. The V segment lost 6 bases and the J segment 5 bases; nucleotides outside the gene matches: 15. This CDR3 comprises 17 residues. The germline V gene has CDR1 MDHEN and CDR2 SYDVKM. The chain's CDR3 is CASRRTGPGWPYQPQHF. The CDR3 DNA reads TGTGCCAGCAGGCGGACAGGGCCAGGGTGGCCATATCAGCCCCAGCATTTT.

The chain couples TRBV4-2 to TRBJ1-5; D might be TRBD1 (5 bases). Germline lookup yields CDR1 LGHNA and CDR2 YNFKEQ. Deletions cut 1 base from V and 2 bases from J, with 15 bases between. The CDR3 is 17 residues long. CDR3 DNA: TGTGCCAGCAGCCAAGGCGAATCAGGGCATGGCAATCAGCCCCAGCATTTT. The encoded protein is CASSQGESGHGNQPQHF.